The 13 T cell receptor beta chains below all came from one sample that was sequenced in a study of cytomegalovirus exposure and HLA in healthy donors. A multiplex PCR was run with 60 Vbeta primers and 13 Jbeta primers. Generated by immunoSEQ multiplex PCR, the TCRdb table keeps only in-frame clones and is missing some. Of fewer than 150,000 clones in the sample, 70% to 80% were seen once. Sequencing was carried out using PBMCs. The receptor set was obtained from a woman aged 40 to 50 in good health and CMV-seropositive.

V and J are TRBV5-1 and TRBJ2-7, with D maybe TRBD1 (6 bases). This CDR3 spans 14 amino acids. Germline values: CDR1 SGHRS, CDR2 YFSETQ. Deletions cut 4 bases from V and 6 bases from J, with 17 bases between. CDR3 coding DNA: TGCGCCAGCAGCGCGAGGGACACCCGTTCCGAGCAGTACTTC. Translating gives CASSARDTRSEQYF.

The chain recombines TRBV5-1 with TRBJ2-7; 16 bases are a match to TRBD2. The germline CDR1 and CDR2 sequences are SGHRS and YFSETQ. The CDR3 sequence is 19 residues long. Germline trimming cut 4 bases from V and 5 bases from J; bases unmatched to any gene: 15. The CDR3 DNA sequence: TGCGCCAGCAGCCCCGGACGGGGACTAGCGGGAGGGCCGTCGGACGAGCAGTACTTC. Translated, it gives CASSPGRGLAGGPSDEQYF.

The genes are TRBV11-3 and TRBJ2-7; 9 nucleotides line up with TRBD2. Trimming at V came to 1 base and at J to 6 bases, leaving 4 bases not matched to a gene. This CDR3 is 14 amino acids long. CDR1 and CDR2 from the germline V gene are SGHNT and YENEEA. CDR3 protein: CASSLAGLASEQYF. Written as DNA, the CDR3 is TGTGCCAGCAGCTTAGCCGGACTAGCGAGCGAGCAGTACTTC.

This rearrangement joins TRBV10-1 to TRBJ2-1, with TRBD2 matching 12 bases. The V gene end was trimmed by 9 bases and the J gene end by 1 base; junction bases not matched to a gene: 10. The CDR3 is 17 residues long. The germline V gene has CDR1 WNHNN and CDR2 SYGVQD (reference sequence). DNA of the CDR3: TGCGCCAGACCCCTACTAGCGGGAGGCCCATCCTACAATGAGCAGTTCTTC. Amino acids: CARPLLAGGPSYNEQFF.

The chain links TRBV19 to TRBJ2-2; tentative D call: TRBD2 (6 bases). Germline V gives CDR1 LNHDA, CDR2 SQIVND (reference sequence). The CDR3 contains 17 residues. Between the trimmed V and J ends, which lost 6 bases and 7 bases, there was a span of 24 bases. CDR3 in amino acids: CASRSRAFGGANGELFF. As DNA, the CDR3 is TGTGCCAGTAGAAGTAGAGCCTTCGGGGGAGCGAACGGGGAGCTGTTTTTT.

This clone has a single count. This chain links TRBV7-3 with TRBJ1-1, with 8 bases aligning to TRBD1. This CDR3 spans 15 amino acids. Germline values: CDR1 SGHTA, CDR2 FQGTGA. Trimming at V came to 4 bases and at J to 1 base, leaving 5 bases not matched to a gene. CDR3 in amino acids: CASSSGQGGNTEAFF. CDR3 bases: TGTGCCAGCAGCTCTGGACAGGGAGGGAACACTGAAGCTTTCTTT.

The sample holds a few counts of this clone. The rearrangement joins TRBV2 to TRBJ2-5; D remains ambiguous. V lost 5 bases and J lost 5, with 6 bases in between. Germline V CDR1 and CDR2: SNHLY, FYNNEI. The CDR3 is 11 amino acids. The CDR3 sequence is CASSHAETQYF. The CDR3 DNA is TGTGCCAGCAGTCACGCGGAGACCCAGTACTTC.

The chain uses TRBV28 and TRBJ1-4; TRBD1 might be the D (6 bases). V lost 5 bases to trimming and J lost 5 bases, with 9 bases between them. This CDR3 has 13 residues. Germline V gives CDR1 MDHEN, CDR2 SYDVKM. CDR3 nucleotide sequence: TGTGCCAGCAGTGGGGGCGGGAATGAAAAACTGTTTTTT. Protein: CASSGGGNEKLFF.

The rearrangement links TRBV6-1 to TRBJ2-1; 8 bases match TRBD2. V lost 1 base, J lost 6 bases, and 5 bases stayed unmatched. The CDR3 loop spans 15 amino acids. CDR1 is MNHNS and CDR2 is SASEGT in the germline V gene. The CDR3 coding sequence is TGTGCCAGCAGTGAAGTTAGCGGGGCGATCAATGAGCAGTTCTTC. Its protein is CASSEVSGAINEQFF.

The CDR3 protein is CASSEGQQRTQYF. CDR3 in DNA: TGCGCCAGCAGTGAGGGACAGCAGCGGACCCAGTACTTC. The chain joins TRBV10-2 to TRBJ2-5; weak D call: TRBD1 (6 bases). CDR3 length: 13 amino acids. Between the trimmed V and J ends, which lost 2 bases and 7 bases, there was a span of 11 bases. Germline CDR1 is WSHSY and CDR2 is SAAADI.

Of note for this clone: The junction departs from the called germline gene at one end, perhaps through a read error. The V gene is TRBV7-8, the J gene TRBJ1-2; D remains unclear. CDR1 SGHVS and CDR2 FQNEAQ come from the germline V gene. The CDR3 spans 14 residues. The CDR3 protein is CASSFSPKGDGYTF. CDR3 DNA: TGTGCAAGCAGCTTTTCCCCAAAGGGAGACGGCTACACCTTC.

The table lists this clone with a few counts. The J gene is TRBJ1-3, the V gene TRBV29-1; 9 nucleotides line up with TRBD1. This CDR3 is built from 13 residues. Germline V gene data show CDR1 as SQVTM and CDR2 as ANQGSEA. The ends lost 4 bases at V and 3 bases at J; junction bases unmatched: 1. CDR3 sequence: CSVGQGVGNTIYF. CDR3 nucleotides: TGCAGCGTTGGACAGGGGGTTGGAAACACCATATATTTT. Variable domain in full (rest from reference TRBV29-1 and TRBJ1-3): SAVISQKPSRDICQRGTSLTIQCQVDSQVTMMFWYRQQPGQSLTLIATANQGSEATYESGFVIDKFPISRPNLTFSTLTVSNMSPEDSSIYLCSVGQGVGNTIYFGEGSWLTVV.

This clone was detected once. The rearrangement uses TRBV18 and TRBJ2-7; TRBD1 aligns across 10 bases. The germline V gene has CDR1 KGHSH and CDR2 LQKENI. With V trimmed by 6 bases and J by 5 bases, 4 bases remained unmatched. The CDR3 is 13 amino acids. CDR3 coding DNA: TGTGCCAGCTCGCAGACAGGGGGCAACGAGCAGTACTTC. It is translated as CASSQTGGNEQYF.